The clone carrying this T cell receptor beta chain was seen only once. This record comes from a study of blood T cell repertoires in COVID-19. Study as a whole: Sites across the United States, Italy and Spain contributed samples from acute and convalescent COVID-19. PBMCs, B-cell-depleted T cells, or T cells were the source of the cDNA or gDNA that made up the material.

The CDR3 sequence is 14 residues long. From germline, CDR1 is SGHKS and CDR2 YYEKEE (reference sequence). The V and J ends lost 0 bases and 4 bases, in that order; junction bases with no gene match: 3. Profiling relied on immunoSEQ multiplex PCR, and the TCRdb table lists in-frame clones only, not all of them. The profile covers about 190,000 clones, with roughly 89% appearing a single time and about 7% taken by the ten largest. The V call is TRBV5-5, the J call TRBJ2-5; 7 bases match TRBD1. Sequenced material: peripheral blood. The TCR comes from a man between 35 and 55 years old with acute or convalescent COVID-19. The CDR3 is CASSLGRGLETQYF. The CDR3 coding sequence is TGTGCCAGCAGCTTGGGTAGGGGGCTAGAGACCCAGTACTTC. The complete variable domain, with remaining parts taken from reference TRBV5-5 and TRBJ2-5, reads DAGVTQSPTHLIKTRGQQVTLRCSPISGHKSVSWYQQVLGQGPQFIFQYYEKEERGRGNFPDRFSARQFPNYSSELNVNALLLGDSALYLCASSLGRGLETQYFGPGTRLLVL.